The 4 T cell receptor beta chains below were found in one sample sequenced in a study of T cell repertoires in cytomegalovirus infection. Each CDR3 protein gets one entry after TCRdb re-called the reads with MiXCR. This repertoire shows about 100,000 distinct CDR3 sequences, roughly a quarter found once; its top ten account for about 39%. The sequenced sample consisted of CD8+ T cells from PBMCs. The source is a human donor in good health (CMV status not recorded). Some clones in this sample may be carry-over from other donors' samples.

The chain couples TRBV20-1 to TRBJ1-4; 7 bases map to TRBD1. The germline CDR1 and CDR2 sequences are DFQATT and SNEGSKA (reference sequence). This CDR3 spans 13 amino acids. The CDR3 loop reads CTVGRTGGEKLFF. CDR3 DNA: TGCACCGTAGGAAGGACAGGCGGTGAAAAACTGTTTTTT.

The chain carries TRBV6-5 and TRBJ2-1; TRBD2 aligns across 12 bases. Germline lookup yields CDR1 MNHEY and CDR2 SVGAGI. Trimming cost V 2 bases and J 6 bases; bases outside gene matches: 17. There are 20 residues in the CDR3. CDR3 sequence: CASSYGRLAGAPWGFNEQFF. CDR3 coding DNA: TGTGCCAGCAGTTACGGCCGACTAGCGGGAGCACCTTGGGGTTTCAATGAGCAGTTCTTC.

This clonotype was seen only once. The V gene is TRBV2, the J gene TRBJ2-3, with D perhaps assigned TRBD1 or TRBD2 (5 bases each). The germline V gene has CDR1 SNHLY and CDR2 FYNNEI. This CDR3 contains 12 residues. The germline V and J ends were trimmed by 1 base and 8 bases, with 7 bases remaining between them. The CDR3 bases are TGTGCCAGCAGTGAAGGGGACGCTACGCAGTATTTT. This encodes CASSEGDATQYF. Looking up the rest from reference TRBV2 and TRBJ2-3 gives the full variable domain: EPEVTQTPSHQVTQMGQEVILRCVPISNHLYFYWYRQILGQKVEFLVSFYNNEISEKSEIFDDQFSVERPDGSNFTLKIRSTKLEDSAMYFCASSEGDATQYFGPGTRLTVL.

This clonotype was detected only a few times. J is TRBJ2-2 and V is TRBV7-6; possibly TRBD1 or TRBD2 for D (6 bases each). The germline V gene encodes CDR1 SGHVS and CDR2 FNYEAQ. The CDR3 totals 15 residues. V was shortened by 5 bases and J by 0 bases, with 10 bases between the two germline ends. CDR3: CASSRGTSNTGELFF. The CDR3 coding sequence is TGTGCCAGCAGCCGCGGGACATCGAACACCGGGGAGCTGTTTTTT.